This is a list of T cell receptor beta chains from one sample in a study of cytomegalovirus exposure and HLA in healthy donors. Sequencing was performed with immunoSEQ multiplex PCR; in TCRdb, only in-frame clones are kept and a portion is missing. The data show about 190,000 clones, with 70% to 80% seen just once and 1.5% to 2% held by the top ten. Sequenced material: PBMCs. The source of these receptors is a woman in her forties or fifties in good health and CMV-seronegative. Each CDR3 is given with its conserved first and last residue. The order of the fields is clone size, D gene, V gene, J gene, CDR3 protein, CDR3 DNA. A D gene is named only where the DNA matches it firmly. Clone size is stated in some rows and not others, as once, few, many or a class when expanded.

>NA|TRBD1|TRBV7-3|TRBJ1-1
CASSLKTGGNTEAFF
TGTGCCAGCAGCTTAAAGACAGGGGGAAACACTGAAGCTTTCTTT
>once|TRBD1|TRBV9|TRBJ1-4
CASSVAPTGFNEKLFF
TGTGCCAGCAGCGTAGCTCCGACAGGGTTTAATGAAAAACTGTTTTTT
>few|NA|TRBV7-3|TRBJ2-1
CASSQQGGEQFF
TGTGCCAGCAGCCAACAAGGAGGTGAGCAGTTCTTC
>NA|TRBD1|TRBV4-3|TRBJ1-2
CASSQDRRTGNLPGYGYTF
TGCGCCAGCAGCCAAGATCGGAGGACAGGGAATTTACCTGGCTACGGCTACACCTTC
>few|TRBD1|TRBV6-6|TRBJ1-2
CASSVGTGDGYTF
TGTGCCAGCAGCGTCGGGACAGGAGATGGCTACACCTTC
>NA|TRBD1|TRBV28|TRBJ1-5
CASRGSTGGHNQPQHF
TGTGCCAGCAGGGGAAGCACAGGGGGCCATAATCAGCCCCAGCATTTT
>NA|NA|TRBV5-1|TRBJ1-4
CASSSLTGNEKLFF
TGCGCCAGCAGCTCCTTAACAGGGAATGAAAAACTGTTTTTT
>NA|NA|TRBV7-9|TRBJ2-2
CASTGGSAGELFF
TGTGCCAGCACCGGTGGTTCCGCCGGGGAGCTGTTTTTT
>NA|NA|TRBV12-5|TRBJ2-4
CASGPYTKNIQYF
TGTGCTAGTGGCCCATACACCAAAAACATTCAGTACTTC
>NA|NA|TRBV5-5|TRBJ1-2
CASSLEPVVYGYTF
TGTGCCAGCAGCTTGGAGCCCGTAGTCTATGGCTACACCTTC
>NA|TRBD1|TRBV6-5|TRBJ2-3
CASERTGRGDTQYF
TGTGCCAGCGAAAGGACAGGGCGGGGAGATACGCAGTATTTT
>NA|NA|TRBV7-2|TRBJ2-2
CASSFFRAGTGELFF
TGTGCCAGCAGCTTCTTTAGGGCAGGGACCGGGGAGCTGTTTTTT
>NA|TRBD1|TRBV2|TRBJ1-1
CASSGTGLPPEAFF
TGTGCCAGCAGCGGGACAGGGCTCCCCCCTGAAGCTTTCTTT
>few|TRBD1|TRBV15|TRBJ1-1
CATSRDRFTEAFF
TGTGCCACCAGCAGGGACAGGTTCACTGAAGCTTTCTTT
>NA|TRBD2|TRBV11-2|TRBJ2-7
CASSSSGGPRWEQYF
TGTGCCAGCAGCTCTAGCGGGGGGCCTCGCTGGGAGCAGTACTTC
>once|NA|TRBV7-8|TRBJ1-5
CASSSEVWLAGVNQPQHF
TGTGCCAGCAGCTCAGAGGTCTGGTTGGCGGGTGTCAATCAGCCCCAGCATTTT
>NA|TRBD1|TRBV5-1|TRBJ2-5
CASSPRTGGLGETQYF
TGCGCCAGCAGCCCGCGGACAGGGGGTCTAGGAGAGACCCAGTACTTC
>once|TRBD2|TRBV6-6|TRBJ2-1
CASRGLAGYNEQFF
TGTGCCAGCAGGGGGCTAGCGGGGTACAATGAGCAGTTCTTC
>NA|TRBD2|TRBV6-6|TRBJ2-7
CASSYPLAGGREQYF
TGTGCCAGCAGTTACCCACTAGCGGGGGGGCGCGAGCAGTACTTC
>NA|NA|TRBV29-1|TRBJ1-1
CSVDPEGASF
TGCAGCGTTGACCCTGAAGGGGCTTCCTTT